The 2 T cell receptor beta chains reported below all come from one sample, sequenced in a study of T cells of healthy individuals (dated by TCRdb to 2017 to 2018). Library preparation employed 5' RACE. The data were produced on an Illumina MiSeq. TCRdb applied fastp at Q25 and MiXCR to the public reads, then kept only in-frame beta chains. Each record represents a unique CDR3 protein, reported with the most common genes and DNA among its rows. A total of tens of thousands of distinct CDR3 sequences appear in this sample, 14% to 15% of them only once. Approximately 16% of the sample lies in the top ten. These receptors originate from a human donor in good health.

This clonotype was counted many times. The CDR3 reads CASSQDRLAGTYNEQFF. The CDR3 region has the DNA TGTGCCAGCAGCCAAGATAGACTAGCGGGAACCTACAATGAGCAGTTCTTC. The rearrangement links TRBV3-1 to TRBJ2-1; 11 nucleotides match TRBD2. This CDR3 has 17 residues. With V trimmed by 0 bases and J by 2 bases, 3 bases remained unmatched. Germline V lookup: CDR1 LGHDT, CDR2 YNNKEL (reference sequence).

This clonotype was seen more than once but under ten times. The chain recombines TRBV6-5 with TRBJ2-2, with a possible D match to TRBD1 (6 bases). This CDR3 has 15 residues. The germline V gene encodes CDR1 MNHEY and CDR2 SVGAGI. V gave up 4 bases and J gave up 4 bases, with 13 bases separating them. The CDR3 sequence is CASSWDTRFTGELFF. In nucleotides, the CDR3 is TGTGCCAGCAGTTGGGACACCCGATTCACCGGGGAGCTGTTTTTT.